This T cell receptor beta chain was found in a study of cytomegalovirus exposure and HLA in healthy donors. Broader study findings: Another analysis was done later, and it associated fewer than 20,000 TCR beta sequences with HLA alleles at 0.05 false discovery rate. Looking again later, the authors saw that most CMV-associated TCR beta chains seemed HLA-restricted. Diagnosis of cytomegalovirus status made by the classifier reportedly showed high specificity and sensitivity.

As concerns this clone: The antigen is undetermined.

V shed 0 bases, J shed 3 bases, and the junction held 10 bases outside the gene matches. The CDR3 consists of 18 residues. The V gene's germline CDR1 is SGHDN and CDR2 FVKESK. The study ran its PCR with 60 Vbeta and 13 Jbeta primers. The method was immunoSEQ multiplex PCR; TCRdb's version includes in-frame clones alone and lacks a portion of them. The sample table includes about 160,000 clones. The sequenced sample was PBMCs. The rearrangement uses TRBV14 and TRBJ2-2; 7 bases align to TRBD1. The source of this sequence is an older woman in good health and CMV-seronegative. CDR3 in amino acids: CASSQDLVAGGYTGELFF. CDR3 coding DNA: TGTGCCAGCAGCCAAGATCTTGTGGCAGGGGGTTACACCGGGGAGCTGTTTTTT.